The 30 T cell receptor beta chains presented below share a single source sample, sequenced in a study of T cells in Graves' hyperthyroidism and ophthalmopathy (dated by TCRdb to about 2019). To prepare the library, multiplex PCR was applied. Sequencing relied on an Illumina HiSeq 2000. TCR beta CDR3 regions were amplified from RNA transcripts. The first round of RT-PCR for the TCR CDR3 was performed with the HTBI primer set and the Qiagen OneStep RT-PCR kit. TCRdb itself trimmed the public reads at Q25 with fastp, ran MiXCR and retained productive beta chains. Rows matching on CDR3 protein sequence are summarized as one entry with the most common DNA and genes. For this sample there are 300,000 to 400,000 distinct CDR3 sequences; 15% to 20% appear just once. The ten largest clones capture approximately 49% of the sample. The material sequenced was blood. The receptors here all came from a woman aged 45-65 years with Graves' hyperthyroidism.

This clonotype has a handful of counts. This chain uses TRBV6-6 with TRBJ1-2; 7 nucleotides line up with TRBD1. Germline CDR1 and CDR2: MNHNY and SVGAGI (reference sequence). The CDR3 has 16 residues. Trimming took 1 base from V and 1 from J; bases not matched to a gene: 6. Here the CDR3 DNA reads TGTGCCAGCAGTTACTTGACAGGGAACTATAACTATGGCTACACCTTC. Amino acid sequence: CASSYLTGNYNYGYTF.

There are many counts of this clonotype. V and J are TRBV2 and TRBJ2-7; TRBD1 might be the D (6 bases). The CDR3 length is 14 residues. Between the trimmed V and J ends, which lost 0 bases and 4 bases, there was a span of 10 bases. CDR1 SNHLY and CDR2 FYNNEI come from the germline V gene. Here the CDR3 reads CASSEANRVYEQYV. The CDR3 coding sequence is TGTGCCAGCAGTGAAGCAAACAGGGTATACGAGCAGTACGTC.

V is TRBV6-1 and J is TRBJ2-3; TRBD2 matches at 9 bases. With 6 bases clipped from V and 0 bases from J, the junction kept 10 bases outside the gene matches. The CDR3 runs to 17 residues. CDR1 is MNHNS and CDR2 is SASEGT in the germline V gene. The chain's CDR3 is CASSERSGSSSTDTQYF. The CDR3 DNA follows: TGTGCCAGCAGCGAACGTAGCGGGAGCTCCAGCACAGATACGCAGTATTTT.

Worth noting for this clonotype: An end of the junction differs from the germline gene, which may be a read error. CDR3: CATGRKGVGTDTQYF. The CDR3, as DNA: TGTGCCACCGGCAGAAAGGGCGTGGGCACAGATACGCAGTATTTT. J is TRBJ2-3 and V is TRBV15; no clear D. The length of the CDR3 is 15 residues. Looked up from germline, CDR1 is LNHNV and CDR2 is YYDKDF (reference sequence).

The table lists this clonotype with many counts. The rearrangement joins TRBV18 to TRBJ1-1, with D uncertain. The CDR3 extends over 13 amino acids. Trimming left V 6 bases short and J 1 base short, with 9 bases between. Germline lookup yields CDR1 KGHSH and CDR2 LQKENI. CDR3 DNA sequence: TGTGCCAGCTCCGACCTCAAGAACACTGAAGCTTTCTTT. This codes for CASSDLKNTEAFF.

This clonotype was counted only a few times. The CDR3 DNA is TGCAGTGCTAAAAAAACAGGGGGCACTGAAGCTTTCTTT. It encodes CSAKKTGGTEAFF. The V call is TRBV20-1, the J call TRBJ1-1; 8 positions agree with TRBD1. This CDR3 has 13 amino acids. V gave up 4 bases and J gave up 4 bases; unmatched junction bases: 5. Germline V CDR1 and CDR2: DFQATT, SNEGSKA (reference sequence).

The genes are TRBV4-1 and TRBJ2-7; tentatively, D is TRBD1 (5 bases). V lost 1 base and J lost 2, with 12 bases in between. This CDR3 region has 15 residues. CDR1 is MGHRA and CDR2 is YSYEKL in the germline V gene. CDR3 bases: TGCGCCAGCAGCCAAGCGCAACAGGTCGCCTACGAGCAGTACTTC. Protein sequence: CASSQAQQVAYEQYF.

This clonotype was detected many times. The chain uses TRBV7-2 and TRBJ2-7; a weak D match, TRBD2 (5 bases). CDR3 length: 14 amino acids. Trimming stripped 2 bases from V and 5 bases from J, with 13 bases between. The germline V gene has CDR1 SGHTA and CDR2 FQGNSA. The CDR3 DNA is TGTGCCAGCAGCTTACGCACGGGGTCCCACGAGCAGTACTTC. Amino acids: CASSLRTGSHEQYF. Variable domain in full (rest from reference TRBV7-2 and TRBJ2-7): GAGVSQSPSNKVTEKGKDVELRCDPISGHTALYWYRQSLGQGLEFLIYFQGNSAPDKSGLPSDRFSAERTGGSVSTLTIQRTQQEDSAVYLCASSLRTGSHEQYFGPGTRLTVT.

This clonotype was detected ten times or more. The chain uses TRBV7-9 and TRBJ1-5; TRBD1 is a possible D gene (5 bases). Germline V gene data show CDR1 as SEHNR and CDR2 as FQNEAQ (reference sequence). This CDR3 is built from 15 residues. Trimming pared 2 bases from V and 5 bases from J, leaving 13 bases between. CDR3 nucleotide sequence: TGTGCCAGCAGCTTATCCAGGGTAGGGGATCAGCCCCAGCATTTT. Translating it yields CASSLSRVGDQPQHF.

This clonotype came up many times. The rearrangement uses TRBV20-1 and TRBJ2-4, with D tentatively TRBD1 or TRBD2 (5 bases each). Per germline, CDR1 DFQATT and CDR2 SNEGSKA (reference sequence). The CDR3 has 15 amino acids. V was pared by 0 bases and J by 0 bases, with 9 bases between. Here the CDR3 DNA reads TGCAGTGCTAGAGAAGATGGGGGAGCCAAAAACATTCAGTACTTC. Its translation: CSAREDGGAKNIQYF.

This clonotype was recorded many times. V gene TRBV28 combines with J gene TRBJ2-2; 10 bases match TRBD2. Germline assignment: CDR1 MDHEN and CDR2 SYDVKM. The CDR3 is 17 amino acids. The V segment lost 5 bases and the J segment 0 bases; nucleotides outside the gene matches: 6. The CDR3 sequence: CASSPGLAVANTGELFF. The CDR3 DNA is TGTGCCAGCAGTCCTGGACTAGCGGTCGCGAACACCGGGGAGCTGTTTTTT.

Ten or more counts support this clonotype. The gene calls are TRBV2 and TRBJ2-1; TRBD2 agrees at 8 bases. The J segment lost 6 bases and the V segment lost 5 bases, leaving 6 bases of the junction unmatched. Germline V gives CDR1 SNHLY, CDR2 FYNNEI. The CDR3 runs 14 residues. The CDR3 DNA is TGTGCCAGCAGTCAGGGACTAGGGACCAATGAGCAGTTCTTC. Translation gives CASSQGLGTNEQFF.

The J gene is TRBJ1-5, the V gene TRBV7-2; D is possibly TRBD1 (6 bases). Trimming cost V 2 bases and J 6 bases, with 17 bases left between them. This CDR3 has 16 residues. From germline, CDR1 is SGHTA and CDR2 FQGNSA. Written as DNA, the CDR3 is TGTGCCAGCAGCTTAATAGCGGCAGGGGTGAGTCAGCCCCAGCATTTT. Translating gives CASSLIAAGVSQPQHF.

V is TRBV9 and J is TRBJ2-6, with 9 bases fitting TRBD1. Trimming took 7 bases from V and 0 from J; bases not matched to a gene: 17. Germline V gene lookup returns CDR1 SGDLS and CDR2 YYNGEE. This CDR3 spans 20 amino acids. CDR3 region: CASSGGSRDREYSGANVLTF. CDR3 sequence (DNA): TGTGCCAGCTCGGGGGGATCGCGGGACAGGGAATACTCTGGGGCCAACGTCCTGACTTTC.

J is TRBJ2-1 and V is TRBV11-2; 10 nucleotides agree with TRBD1. The length of the CDR3 is 15 residues. Losses at the gene ends were 0 bases for V and 5 bases for J; bases not matched to a gene: 1. Germline V lookup: CDR1 SGHAT, CDR2 FQNNGV. CDR3 bases: TGTGCCAGCAGCTTAGAGGGACAGGGGAACAATGAGCAGTTCTTC. It yields the protein CASSLEGQGNNEQFF.

This clonotype appeared many times. The chain links TRBV11-2 to TRBJ2-3; D not certain. This CDR3 has 13 residues. V gave up 3 bases and J gave up 1 base, with 5 bases separating them. CDR1 SGHAT and CDR2 FQNNGV come from the germline V gene. CDR3 loop: CASSFFGTDTQYF. The CDR3 DNA reads TGTGCCAGCAGCTTCTTTGGCACAGATACGCAGTATTTT.

The sample holds many counts of this clonotype. V and J are TRBV2 and TRBJ2-1, with 9 bases aligning to TRBD2. V lost 5 bases, J lost 6 bases, and 8 bases stayed unmatched. The germline V gene encodes CDR1 SNHLY and CDR2 FYNNEI. This CDR3 is built from 15 residues. The DNA for the CDR3 is TGTGCCAGCAGTCCCACTAGCGGGCGGGGCAATGAGCAGTTCTTC. It codes for CASSPTSGRGNEQFF.

In the case of this clonotype: Given a much more abundant clone one base away, this may be a read error. The conserved final phenylalanine or tryptophan is absent from the CDR3, which likely points to a read error. This chain connects TRBV28 to TRBJ1-2; perhaps TRBD1 as D (5 bases). The CDR3 extends over 11 amino acids. Germline CDR1 MDHEN, CDR2 SYDVKM. Trimming cost V 6 bases and J 7 bases, with 9 bases left between them. CDR3: CASRNQGGYTL. CDR3 in DNA: TGTGCCAGCAGGAACCAGGGTGGCTACACCCTC.

This clonotype came up a few times. The V call is TRBV6-5, the J call TRBJ2-3; D gene uncertain. Germline V lookup: CDR1 MNHEY, CDR2 SVGAGI. The length of the CDR3 is 15 residues. Trimming removed 0 bases from V and 4 bases from J, with 11 bases in between. DNA for the CDR3: TGTGCCAGCAGTTACTCGAGTGTTGGGTCAGATACGCAGTATTTT. Translated: CASSYSSVGSDTQYF.

Ten or more counts support this clonotype. The rearrangement joins TRBV10-3 to TRBJ2-1, with a tentative D call TRBD1 (7 bases). Germline CDR1 is ENHRY and CDR2 is SYGVKD. The CDR3 covers 15 residues. V was pared by 2 bases and J by 7 bases, with 15 bases between. Here the CDR3 DNA reads TGTGCCATCAGTGAGGGGCCACAGGGGAGGAATGAGCAGTTCTTC. This translates into CAISEGPQGRNEQFF.

V and J are TRBV10-2 and TRBJ2-1; weak D call: TRBD2 (5 bases). Per germline, CDR1 WSHSY and CDR2 SAAADI. V lost 6 bases and J lost 3, with 15 bases in between. CDR3 length: 15 amino acids. CDR3 loop: CASRGRERYYNEQFF. In DNA form, the CDR3 reads TGCGCCAGCAGGGGCCGGGAACGATACTACAATGAGCAGTTCTTC.

This chain uses TRBV15 with TRBJ2-3, with a possible D match to TRBD1 (7 bases). V was trimmed by 4 bases and J by 5 bases, leaving 10 bases between them. Germline CDR1 is LNHNV and CDR2 is YYDKDF (reference sequence). The CDR3 is 13 residues long. CDR3 nucleotide sequence: TGTGCCACCAGCAACAGGGGAGGAGATACGCAGTATTTT. Translating gives CATSNRGGDTQYF.

This clonotype has at least ten counts. This chain's CDR3 is CASSDPTLAVEQYF. CDR3 sequence (DNA): TGTGCCAGCAGCGACCCCACACTAGCGGTCGAGCAGTACTTC. The V and J genes are TRBV7-9 and TRBJ2-7; 8 nucleotides agree with TRBD2. The CDR3 sequence is 14 residues long. V was clipped by 5 bases and J by 6 bases; unmatched bases: 9. Germline V gene lookup returns CDR1 SEHNR and CDR2 FQNEAQ (reference sequence).

This clonotype was observed many times. The genes are TRBV12-3 or TRBV12-4 and TRBJ1-1; 9 bases are shared with TRBD1. The CDR3 has 16 residues. J gave up 4 bases and V 6 bases, and 12 bases lay outside the gene matches. This CDR3 is CASRTGGSVSSTEAFF. The CDR3 DNA reads as TGTGCCAGCAGGACAGGGGGGTCCGTCTCTTCCACTGAAGCTTTCTTT.

DNA of the CDR3: TGTGCCAGCAGTCCGACAGGGGGCTTTCATGGCTACACCTTC. Amino acids: CASSPTGGFHGYTF. V is TRBV6-1 and J is TRBJ1-2; TRBD1 aligns across 10 bases. J gave up 6 bases and V 5 bases, and 6 bases lay outside the gene matches. The CDR3 sequence is 14 residues long. Germline CDR1 MNHNS, CDR2 SASEGT.

The table lists this clonotype with a count of one. The rearrangement uses TRBV29-1 and TRBJ1-1; D is unclear. V was clipped by 5 bases and J by 10 bases, with 5 bases between them. This CDR3 comprises 8 residues. The germline CDR1 and CDR2 sequences are SQVTM and ANQGSEA. DNA for the CDR3: TGCAGCGTTCCCCCAGCTTTCTTT. It encodes CSVPPAFF.

This clonotype has more than one count but fewer than ten. V and J are TRBV28 and TRBJ2-7; D is perhaps TRBD1 (6 bases). Germline V gives CDR1 MDHEN, CDR2 SYDVKM. CDR3 length: 14 residues. V was trimmed by 10 bases and J by 5 bases, leaving 21 bases between them. The CDR3 loop is CATRSQGSVDEQYF. The CDR3 region has the DNA TGTGCCACAAGATCACAGGGAAGCGTCGACGAGCAGTACTTC.

In this sample, this clonotype turned up many times. The chain employs TRBV9 and TRBJ1-5, with 7 bases lining up with TRBD1. The CDR3 covers 13 residues. Germline-derived CDR1 and CDR2 are SGDLS and YYNGEE. Losses at the gene ends were 5 bases for V and 7 bases for J; bases not matched to a gene: 6. CDR3 region: CASSTGEEQPQHF. The DNA for the CDR3 is TGTGCCAGCAGTACAGGGGAGGAGCAGCCCCAGCATTTT. The full variable domain, in which reference TRBV9 and TRBJ1-5 provide the parts outside the CDR3, is DSGVTQTPKHLITATGQRVTLRCSPRSGDLSVYWYQQSLDQGLQFLIQYYNGEERAKGNILERFSAQQFPDLHSELNLSSLELGDSALYFCASSTGEEQPQHFGDGTRLSIL.

This clonotype was detected many times. The chain is built from TRBV27 and TRBJ2-5, with D possibly being TRBD1 (6 bases). Between the trimmed V and J ends, which lost 3 bases and 1 base, there was a span of 15 bases. Germline V gene sequence: CDR1 MNHEY, CDR2 SMNVEV (reference sequence). This CDR3 is 16 amino acids long. CDR3 in DNA: TGTGCCAGCAGTTTGACCCGGACAGCTAGCCAAGAGACCCAGTACTTC. Protein product: CASSLTRTASQETQYF.

In its sample, this clonotype was seen many times. This chain uses TRBV6-1 with TRBJ2-5; D is possibly TRBD2 (5 bases). Germline V gives CDR1 MNHNS, CDR2 SASEGT. Trimming shortened V by 0 bases and J by 1 base, and 24 bases separated the two germline ends. The CDR3 has 20 residues. As DNA, the CDR3 is TGTGCCAGCAGTGAAGCCTTCCGGGAAGGATTACTATTAAGCCAAGAGACCCAGTACTTC. It yields the protein CASSEAFREGLLLSQETQYF.